This T cell receptor beta chain was recovered during a study of Tregs in tolerant kidney transplant recipients. Clones were read by immunoSEQ multiplex PCR, and TCRdb kept only the in-frame ones, dropping some. The record lists approximately 6,600 clones, of which the ten most abundant hold roughly two fifths. About this clone: Antigen unknown. The DNA ends 3 residues before the CDR3 does, and the rest of the CDR3 is filled in from the germline J gene.

Mixed chimerism was transient after nonmyeloablative marrow transplants from related graft donors. Study results and caveats: No direct test of biological reproducibility was done here. Activated donor B cell expansion appeared to reveal the most relevant donor-specific TCRbeta repertoire. Validation in larger populations is needed because few patients were studied.

CDR3 length equals 14 residues. CDR1 and CDR2 (germline): SNHLY, FYNNEI. Losses at the gene ends were 11 bases for V and 5 bases for J; bases not matched to a gene: 11. The source material was CD8+ T cells from blood (PBMCs), sampled 12 months after the transplant. This chain joins TRBV2 and TRBJ2-2, with 7 positions matching TRBD1. The sequence came from a human patient who received a combined kidney and bone marrow transplant. Some T cells could come from the graft donor. CDR3 loop: CACQDRERTGELFF. Incomplete CDR3 DNA: TGTGCCTGCCAAGACAGGGAAAGGACCGGGGAG.